The 9 T cell receptor beta chains presented below share a single source sample, sequenced in a study of graft-versus-host responses after intestinal transplantation. No cognate antigen is known for these TCRs. Data came from immunoSEQ multiplex PCR; TCRdb stores just in-frame clones and leaves some out. Counted here are roughly 99,000 clones, roughly 90% occurring once; the ten biggest clones make up 0.069%. The material was unstimulated CD8+ T cells sorted from spleen or lymph node cells, obtained before transplant. The origin of the receptors is a human donor who was the organ donor for an intestinal transplant.

This clone turned up a few times. DNA for the CDR3: TGCGCCAGCAGCCAAGATTTCTTGGCGGGAGCGTACGAGCAGTACTTC. Translation: CASSQDFLAGAYEQYF. The chain recombines TRBV4-1 with TRBJ2-7; 7 bases agree with TRBD2. The V gene end was trimmed by 0 bases and the J gene end by 4 bases; junction bases not matched to a gene: 9. The V gene's germline CDR1 is MGHRA and CDR2 YSYEKL. The CDR3 contains 16 residues.

This clone has a single count. This rearrangement joins TRBV29-1 to TRBJ1-5; 7 positions agree with TRBD1. The V gene end was trimmed by 4 bases and the J gene end by 4 bases; junction bases not matched to a gene: 19. The germline gives CDR1 SQVTM, CDR2 ANQGSEA. This CDR3 comprises 18 residues. DNA for the CDR3: TGCAGCGTTGGAGAGGTAGTTATACAGGGGAAAGGGAATCAGCCCCAGCATTTT. Its protein is CSVGEVVIQGKGNQPQHF.

V is TRBV11-2 and J is TRBJ1-2, with TRBD1 matching over 9 bases. Germline V gives CDR1 SGHAT, CDR2 FQNNGV. The junction had 11 bases not matched to a gene; V was cut back by 6 bases and J by 9 bases. The CDR3 contains 14 residues. CDR3 in amino acids: CASRIQTGGGSYTF. DNA of the CDR3: TGTGCCAGCAGAATTCAAACAGGGGGCGGTAGCTACACCTTC. Full variable domain (remainder filled in from reference TRBV11-2 and TRBJ1-2): EAGVAQSPRYKIIEKRQSVAFWCNPISGHATLYWYQQILGQGPKLLIQFQNNGVVDDSQLPKDRFSAERLKGVDSTLKIQPAKLEDSAVYLCASRIQTGGGSYTFGSGTRLTVV.

The chain recombines TRBV27 with TRBJ2-7; 7 bases agree with TRBD1. Losses at the gene ends were 6 bases for V and 2 bases for J; bases not matched to a gene: 7. Looked up from germline, CDR1 is MNHEY and CDR2 is SMNVEV (reference sequence). The CDR3 is 14 residues long. Here the CDR3 reads CASRLRQGAYEQYF. In DNA form, the CDR3 reads TGTGCCAGCAGATTGAGACAGGGAGCCTACGAGCAGTACTTC.

The table lists this clone with a count of one. The chain couples TRBV5-8 to TRBJ2-7; no clear D gene. Germline CDR1 reads SGHTS; CDR2 reads YDEGEE. Trimming stripped 0 bases from V and 0 bases from J, with 7 bases between. The CDR3 is made up of 14 amino acids. The CDR3 bases are TGTGCCAGCAGCTTGGAGCCCATCTCCTACGAGCAGTACTTC. It yields the protein CASSLEPISYEQYF.

This clone turned up a few times. The chain carries TRBV25-1 and TRBJ1-5; D gene uncertain. The CDR3 consists of 14 residues. V lost 3 bases and J lost 4, with 10 bases in between. The V gene's germline CDR1 is MGHDK and CDR2 SYGVNS. The CDR3 coding sequence is TGTGCCAGCAGTGACGCGGGATCTAATCAGCCCCAGCATTTT. It yields the protein CASSDAGSNQPQHF. The full variable domain, with the rest looked up from reference TRBV25-1 and TRBJ1-5, is EADIYQTPRYLVIGTGKKITLECSQTMGHDKMYWYQQDPGMELHLIHYSYGVNSTEKGDLSSESTVSRIRTEHFPLTLESARPSHTSQYLCASSDAGSNQPQHFGDGTRLSIL.

The chain has TRBV2 and TRBJ1-6, with 7 bases fitting TRBD1. V was clipped by 8 bases and J by 7 bases; unmatched bases: 17. CDR1 is SNHLY and CDR2 is FYNNEI in the germline V gene. The CDR3 loop spans 17 amino acids. The CDR3 here is CASPLGDDRARNSPLHF. Here the CDR3 DNA reads TGTGCCAGCCCCTTAGGAGACGACAGGGCGCGAAATTCACCCCTCCACTTT.

This clone showed up just once. The chain recombines TRBV6-6 with TRBJ2-1; D unclear. V was clipped by 6 bases and J by 4 bases, with 10 bases between them. CDR3 length equals 13 residues. The germline V gene has CDR1 MNHNY and CDR2 SVGAGI (reference sequence). This chain's CDR3 is CASSPLPYNEQFF. The CDR3 coding sequence is TGTGCCAGCAGCCCACTCCCGTACAATGAGCAGTTCTTC.

The V and J genes are TRBV7-9 and TRBJ2-3; 11 nucleotides match TRBD1. CDR3 size: 15 residues. V dropped 5 bases and J dropped 7; count of bases not matched to a gene: 8. Germline V gene lookup returns CDR1 SEHNR and CDR2 FQNEAQ (reference sequence). The CDR3 reads CASSQSRDRGYTQYF. CDR3 sequence (DNA): TGTGCCAGCAGCCAGAGCCGGGACAGGGGGTATACGCAGTATTTT.